Sequencing of this T cell receptor beta chain was carried out in a study of CD8+CD57+ T cells in acquired aplastic anemia. Whole-study context: Across the sorted CD4+ and CD8+ cells, DNA amounts averaged 3.2 ug. Whole-study findings and limits: Patients and controls shared roughly 31 CD8+ CDR3 sequences, highly expressed in patients.

TCR beta VDJ and CDR3 were profiled, and genomic DNA was the template. MiXCR, run by TCRdb on the reads, gives a single entry per CDR3 protein. The data contain about 40,000 distinct CDR3 sequences, about 63% of them singletons. Concerning this clonotype itself: Its target is not known.

V lost 1 base and J lost 2, with 9 bases in between. The CDR3 has 14 amino acids. In germline, CDR1 is LNHDA, CDR2 SQIVND (reference sequence). Individuals selected for sequencing had exhibited CD8+CD57+ cell expansion on flow cytometry. Severe acquired aplastic anemia affected all patients. At the time of blood sampling, patients had not yet received any therapy. The rearrangement uses TRBV19 and TRBJ2-7; no definite D call. This clonotype originated in a human donor with aplastic anemia. Sequenced input: sorted CD4+, CD8+, or CD8+CD57+ T cells (not recorded which) from PBMCs. CDR3 DNA sequence: TGTGCCAGTAGTATAGGCGGATCAACCTACGAGCAGTACTTC. Its protein is CASSIGGSTYEQYF.